The clone carrying this T cell receptor (beta chain) has a single count. What it binds is unknown. This sample was included in a study of cytomegalovirus exposure and HLA in healthy donors. Findings and caveats of the study: In a later analysis, parvovirus B19, influenza, CMV and Epstein-Barr virus appeared linked to several top co-occurrence clusters. A later analysis found TCR association rates differed by HLA locus, highest for DRB1 and lowest for HLA-C. In a later analysis, TCR beta V- and J-gene trimming was associated with a missense DCLRE1C variant.

The germline V gene encodes CDR1 MNHNY and CDR2 SVGAGI (reference sequence). Trimming pared 2 bases from V and 2 bases from J, leaving 9 bases between. The CDR3 loop spans 14 amino acids. The PCR made use of 60 Vbeta and 13 Jbeta primers. Using immunoSEQ multiplex PCR, the repertoire was profiled, and TCRdb retains in-frame clones only, with some absent. This table holds 95,000 to 150,000 clones, 65% to 85% found once. The sequenced sample was PBMCs. The receptor comes from a woman aged 40 to 50 in good health and CMV-seropositive. This chain links TRBV6-6 with TRBJ2-5; D is uncertain. The CDR3 region has the DNA TGTGCCAGCAGTTACGGCGGTCCACAAGAGACCCAGTACTTC. Its translation is CASSYGGPQETQYF.